The sequence of this TCR beta chain was determined in a study of blood T cell repertoires in COVID-19. Study context: PBMCs, B-cell-depleted T cells, or T cells were the source of the cDNA or gDNA that made up the material.

Germline V lookup: CDR1 MNHEY, CDR2 SVGEGT. The V end was cut by 6 bases, the J end by 3 bases, with 15 bases between. The CDR3 spans 14 residues. In the study's own analysis: How many nucleated cells were present was estimated from reference gene primer amplification. The method was immunoSEQ multiplex PCR; TCRdb's version includes in-frame clones alone and lacks a portion of them. Clone size and the V and J calls come from that table; the DNA yielded D and trimming. The table records approximately 150,000 clones, around 91% of them present only once. V usage is TRBV6-2 or TRBV6-3 and J usage is TRBJ2-7; D is perhaps TRBD1 (5 bases). The receptor's source is a woman aged 55-69 years with active COVID-19. The sample consisted of peripheral blood. Here the CDR3 reads CASSHPDSRYEQYF. For the CDR3, the DNA is TGTGCCAGCAGCCACCCCGACAGCCGCTACGAGCAGTACTTC.